These T cell receptor beta chains were read from a single sample in a study of spatial heterogeneity in lung cancer. Each CDR3 protein gets one entry after TCRdb re-called the 5' RACE reads with MiXCR. The table shows thousands of distinct CDR3 sequences, with approximately 1.5% occurring only once. Sequenced material: lung tumor tissue, taken at surgery. All receptors derive from a male donor with early-stage non-small cell lung cancer. Each CDR3 is given with its conserved first and last residue. A D gene is named only where the DNA matches it firmly. Rows give clone size only sometimes, using once, few, many, or a class for an expanded clone.

medium-sized	TRBV20-1	.	TRBJ2-3	TGCAGTGCCCCCTTAGTGGGAGCCCGCACAGATACGCAGTATTTT	CSAPLVGARTDTQYF
medium-sized	TRBV6-1	.	TRBJ2-7	TGTGCCAGCAGTGAGGAACAGGGCATTGTAGGCGAGCAGTACTTC	CASSEEQGIVGEQYF
many	TRBV3-1	.	TRBJ2-1	TGTGCCAGCAGCCCGAAGGGGATTCAGGCCGGCGCGGACTACAATGAGCAGTTCTTC	CASSPKGIQAGADYNEQFF
many	TRBV5-1	.	TRBJ2-3	TGCGCCAGCAGCTTCGGATTCACAGATACGCAGTATTTT	CASSFGFTDTQYF
medium-sized	TRBV20-1	.	TRBJ1-2	TGCAGTGCTAGAGCCTCAGTGGGTGGCTACACCTTC	CSARASVGGYTF
medium-sized	TRBV25-1	.	TRBJ2-5	TGTGCCAGCAGTGGGACACAAGAGACCCAGTACTTC	CASSGTQETQYF
medium-sized	TRBV30	.	TRBJ1-4	TGTGCCTGGGGCCTTACAGGTCACAATGAAAAACTGTTTTTT	CAWGLTGHNEKLFF
medium-sized	TRBV7-9	.	TRBJ2-3	TGTGCCAGCAGCTTACGAGATACGCAGTATTTT	CASSLRDTQYF
.	TRBV20-1	.	TRBJ2-1	TGCAGTGCTAGAGGTGGAAGGAGCTACTACAATGAGAAGTTCTTC	CSARGGRSYYNEKFF
medium-sized	TRBV12-3/TRBV12-4	.	TRBJ2-7	TGTGCCAGCAGTTTTGGAGCCCGGTTAGGCGAGCAGTACTTC	CASSFGARLGEQYF
medium-sized	TRBV5-4	.	TRBJ2-7	TGTGCCAGCAGCTTGGGGCAGATCTACGAGCAGTACTTC	CASSLGQIYEQYF
medium-sized	TRBV10-3	.	TRBJ2-5	TGTGCCATCAGTGAGTCATCAGAGACCCAGTACTTC	CAISESSETQYF
medium-sized	TRBV6-5	.	TRBJ1-5	TGTGCCAGCAGTTACCGGGGGAGTCAGCCCCAGCATTTT	CASSYRGSQPQHF
medium-sized	TRBV18	TRBD1	TRBJ2-2	TGTGCCAGCTCCCCAGGGGGCTTGTCTGGAGCCAGTGCGGACACCGGGGAGCTGTTTTTT	CASSPGGLSGASADTGELFF
medium-sized	TRBV7-2	.	TRBJ2-2	TGTGCCAGCAGCTCCTTGGGGGCCGGGGAGCTGTTTTTT	CASSSLGAGELFF
large	TRBV20-1	TRBD2	TRBJ2-5	TGCAGTGCAACTAGCGGGAGCAGAGAGACCCAGTACTTC	CSATSGSRETQYF
large	TRBV7-6	TRBD1	TRBJ2-5	TGTGCCAGCAGCTCCCGACAGGGGCGAGAGACCCAGTACTTC	CASSSRQGRETQYF
medium-sized	TRBV7-2	.	TRBJ2-3	TGTGCCAGCAGCTCTCAGCTTATATCGGGAGATACGCAGTATTTT	CASSSQLISGDTQYF
medium-sized	TRBV20-1	.	TRBJ1-1	TGCAGTGCTAGCTGGACAGAGAACACTGAAGCTTTCTTT	CSASWTENTEAFF
medium-sized	TRBV20-1	.	TRBJ1-5	TGCAGTGCTAGACGGGGGGCTCAGCCCCAGCATTTT	CSARRGAQPQHF
medium-sized	TRBV9	.	TRBJ2-7	TGTGCCAGCAGCGTAGCACCCCTAGGAGAGCAGTACTTC	CASSVAPLGEQYF
medium-sized	TRBV6-1	.	TRBJ1-4	TGTGCCAGCAGTGAAGTCACGGTTAATGAAAAACTGTTTTTT	CASSEVTVNEKLFF
large	TRBV18	.	TRBJ2-3	TGTGCCAGCTCACCAGGTGAAGATACGCAGTATTTT	CASSPGEDTQYF
medium-sized	TRBV7-6	.	TRBJ1-2	TGTGCCAGCAGCCCAAACAAGGGTGACTATGGCTACACCTTC	CASSPNKGDYGYTF
many	TRBV6-5	TRBD1	TRBJ1-2	TGTGCCAGCAGGAAAGACAGGGATTATGGCTACACCTTC	CASRKDRDYGYTF
many	TRBV20-1	TRBD2	TRBJ2-7	TGCAGTGCCACCGGGACTAGCGACAACGAGCAGTACTTC	CSATGTSDNEQYF
medium-sized	TRBV9	.	TRBJ2-2	TGTGCCAGCAGCGCCGGGTCCTCGTTGATGACCGGGGAGCTGTTTTTT	CASSAGSSLMTGELFF
medium-sized	TRBV4-3	TRBD1	TRBJ1-2	TGCGCCAGCAGCCGCGCAGGGGGCGGAAAATATGGCTACACCTTC	CASSRAGGGKYGYTF
medium-sized	TRBV11-2	.	TRBJ2-2	TGTGCCAGCACCAAAGATAGGGGCGGGGCGGGGGAGCTGTTTTTT	CASTKDRGGAGELFF
medium-sized	TRBV18	TRBD1	TRBJ2-1	TGTGCCAGCTCCGATTCAGCCGGGACAGCCTACAATGAGCAGTTCTTC	CASSDSAGTAYNEQFF
medium-sized	TRBV10-3	.	TRBJ2-2	TGTGCCGTACGGCAGGGCAGAGCAACCACCGGGGAGCTGTTTTTT	CAVRQGRATTGELFF
medium-sized	TRBV7-8	.	TRBJ1-4	TGTGCCAGCAGCACCGGACGGTTTAATGAAAAACTGTTTTTT	CASSTGRFNEKLFF
many	TRBV10-2	.	TRBJ1-2	TGCGCCAGCGGGGGGAGCGGCTATGGCTACACCTTC	CASGGSGYGYTF
medium-sized	TRBV5-1	.	TRBJ2-3	TGCGCCAGCAGCTTGGCTCAGGGCACAGATACGCAGTATTTT	CASSLAQGTDTQYF
many	TRBV7-2	.	TRBJ2-1	TGTGCCAGCAGCGAGCAGGCCTCAGGGAATGAGCAGTTCTTC	CASSEQASGNEQFF
medium-sized	TRBV7-9	.	TRBJ2-5	TGTGCCAGCAGCCCCCCCCAAGAGACCCAGTACTTC	CASSPPQETQYF
medium-sized	TRBV24-1	.	TRBJ1-5	TGTGCCACCAGCGGGGGGCCGAATCAGCCCCAGCATTTT	CATSGGPNQPQHF
medium-sized	TRBV6-2/TRBV6-3	.	TRBJ1-5	TGTGCCACCAAGGGGGATCTTAGCAATCAGCCCCAGCATTTT	CATKGDLSNQPQHF
medium-sized	TRBV19	.	TRBJ2-3	TGTGCCAGTAGCCTCCGGGACTCCTCGGATACGCAGTATTTT	CASSLRDSSDTQYF
medium-sized	TRBV20-1	TRBD1	TRBJ1-5	TGCAGTGCTAGAGAGGTCAGGGGGCCTGATCAGCCCCAGCATTTT	CSAREVRGPDQPQHF
medium-sized	TRBV7-6	.	TRBJ2-5	TGTGCCAGCAGCTTGAGGTTCGGTGGGGTGGAGACCCAGTACTTC	CASSLRFGGVETQYF
medium-sized	TRBV10-2	.	TRBJ2-1	TGCGCCAGCAGTGACTCCAGACTAAATTCCTACAATGAGCAGTTCTTC	CASSDSRLNSYNEQFF
medium-sized	TRBV30	TRBD1	TRBJ2-3	TGTGCCTGGAGTGAGACAGGGAGAGATACGCAGTATTTT	CAWSETGRDTQYF
medium-sized	TRBV5-1	.	TRBJ2-3	TGCGCCAGCAGCTTGAAGCCGGGCACAGATACGCAGTATTTT	CASSLKPGTDTQYF
medium-sized	TRBV7-9	.	TRBJ2-3	TGTGCCAGCAGCCTGCTGACGGGGAGCAAGGCAGATACGCAGTATTTT	CASSLLTGSKADTQYF
medium-sized	TRBV10-2	TRBD1	TRBJ2-2	TGCGCCACCCGGGACAGGGGACACGGGGAGCTGTTTTTT	CATRDRGHGELFF
many	TRBV5-1	.	TRBJ1-1	TGCGCCAGCAGCTTGGAAGGGACACCCATTCAAGAAGCTTTCTTT	CASSLEGTPIQEAFF
medium-sized	TRBV19	TRBD1	TRBJ2-6	TGTGCCAGTAGTCTTGAGACAGGGGGTTTCTCTGGGGCCAACGTCCTGACTTTC	CASSLETGGFSGANVLTF
medium-sized	TRBV2	TRBD2	TRBJ2-1	TGTGCCAATTTCCTTCTTAGCGGGAGCGGGTTGGATGAGCAGTTCTTC	CANFLLSGSGLDEQFF
medium-sized	TRBV29-1	.	TRBJ1-2	TGCAGCGTTGAAGTAGGGGACAAAGTCTATGGCTACACCTTC	CSVEVGDKVYGYTF
large	TRBV18	TRBD2	TRBJ2-7	TGTGCCAGCTCAACAGCGGGGAACTCCTACGAGCAGTACTTC	CASSTAGNSYEQYF